This section outlines one T cell receptor (beta chain) sequence together with its context. Profiled with immunoSEQ multiplex PCR; TCRdb holds only in-frame clones, not every one. The table has a few hundred thousand clones, 75% to 90% seen once. These data belong to a study of blood T cell repertoires in COVID-19. CDR3 length: 14 amino acids. Per germline, CDR1 GTSNPN and CDR2 SVGIG (reference sequence). Trimming took 4 bases from V and 4 from J; bases not matched to a gene: 9. The chain combines TRBV30 with TRBJ1-1; the match to TRBD1 covers 7 bases. The sequence derives from a woman in her fifties or sixties who had recovered from COVID-19. The sample taken for sequencing was PBMCs or T cells enriched from blood (not recorded which). CDR3 amino acids: CAWTGGVGVTEAFF. CDR3 coding DNA: TGTGCCTGGACAGGGGGAGTCGGGGTCACTGAAGCTTTCTTT.